The 24 T cell receptor beta chains below come from one sample, sequenced in a study of PD-L1 blockade in urothelial cancer (dated by TCRdb to about 2017). The sample's time point, from its label and the paper: peripheral blood 6 weeks after treatment start. The library was made by the immunoSEQ multiplex PCR assay. This is the immuneACCESS table as TCRdb keeps it, with only in-frame sequences that have V and J called. A part of the clones is gone; compared with another copy, unresolved V genes explain less than half, and the rest is unexplained. For this sample the table gives about 50,000 clones, of which 70% to 85% were detected only once. Roughly 1.9% of the sample comes from the top ten. This specimen consisted of PBMCs, obtained around atezolizumab (anti-PD-L1) treatment. The receptors stem from a man between 45 and 60 years old with urothelial cancer.

This chain links TRBV4-2 with TRBJ2-2, with D possibly TRBD2 on 7 matching bases. The ends were cut back, 4 bases at V and 4 bases at J, with 19 bases in the middle. This CDR3 is built from 17 residues. The germline V gene has CDR1 LGHNA and CDR2 YNFKEQ. The DNA of the CDR3 is TGTGCCAGCAGCCCTACCTTAGGGGGGGGCGCCACCGGGGAGCTGTTTTTT. Translating gives CASSPTLGGGATGELFF.

The chain combines TRBV14 with TRBJ1-2, with a possible D match to TRBD1 (6 bases). Germline V gene sequence: CDR1 SGHDN, CDR2 FVKESK. V lost 4 bases and J lost 4, with 19 bases in between. The CDR3 runs to 16 residues. The CDR3 coding sequence is TGTGCCAGCAGCCCTTTCGGTCTCGGGACACCCTATGGCTACACCTTC. Translation: CASSPFGLGTPYGYTF. The entire variable domain, with the rest obtained from reference TRBV14 and TRBJ1-2, is as follows: EAGVTQFPSHSVIEKGQTVTLRCDPISGHDNLYWYRRVMGKEIKFLLHFVKESKQDESGMPNNRFLAERTGGTYSTLKVQPAELEDSGVYFCASSPFGLGTPYGYTFGSGTRLTVV.

The genes are TRBV4-1 and TRBJ2-3; 11 nucleotides line up with TRBD2. Germline V gene lookup returns CDR1 MGHRA and CDR2 YSYEKL. V was pared by 2 bases and J by 2 bases, with 3 bases of the junction left unmatched. The CDR3 totals 16 residues. In DNA, the CDR3 is TGCGCCAGCAGCCAACTACTAGCGGGGGACACAGATACGCAGTATTTT. Its translation is CASSQLLAGDTDTQYF.

The chain couples TRBV9 to TRBJ2-2; D is possibly TRBD1 (5 bases). Trimming took off 2 bases at V and 2 bases at J, with 16 bases between the two ends. This CDR3 contains 17 residues. Germline assignment: CDR1 SGDLS and CDR2 YYNGEE. The CDR3 spells CASSVVGQGLNTGELFF. The CDR3 DNA reads TGTGCCAGCAGCGTCGTAGGGCAGGGTTTAAACACCGGGGAGCTGTTTTTT.

This chain joins TRBV5-4 and TRBJ2-3; TRBD2 matches 9 bases. The CDR3 length is 17 residues. Germline values: CDR1 SGHNT, CDR2 YYREEE (reference sequence). The V and J ends lost 2 bases and 0 bases, in that order; junction bases with no gene match: 7. The CDR3 sequence: CASSFLTSGQSTDTQYF. CDR3 in DNA: TGTGCCAGCAGCTTCTTAACTAGCGGGCAAAGCACAGATACGCAGTATTTT.

For the CDR3, the DNA is TGTGCCAGCAGACCTACAGGGCTGCAGCCCCAGCATTTT. This codes for CASRPTGLQPQHF. The chain is built from TRBV6-5 and TRBJ1-5; D may be TRBD1 (6 bases). V lost 6 bases, J lost 7 bases, and 13 bases lay in between. Germline assignment: CDR1 MNHEY and CDR2 SVGAGI. The CDR3 totals 13 residues.

This clone was seen more than once but under ten times. The V gene is TRBV14, the J gene TRBJ2-5, with 7 bases identical to TRBD1. V was pared by 4 bases and J by 4 bases, with 3 bases of the junction left unmatched. This CDR3 spans 13 amino acids. Germline CDR1 is SGHDN and CDR2 is FVKESK. The CDR3 region has the DNA TGTGCCAGCAGCCCGTCAGGGGGAGAGACCCAGTACTTC. Residues: CASSPSGGETQYF.

The chain couples TRBV11-2 to TRBJ1-2; possible D gene TRBD1, 5 bases. Trimming stripped 2 bases from V and 8 bases from J, with 18 bases between. The CDR3 has 15 residues. Germline values: CDR1 SGHAT, CDR2 FQNNGV. The chain's CDR3 is CASSLSFGQGGGYTF. DNA of the CDR3: TGTGCCAGCAGCTTAAGTTTCGGGCAGGGAGGAGGCTACACCTTC.

This clone was counted a single time. This chain connects TRBV14 to TRBJ1-2; D perhaps matches TRBD1 (6 bases). V lost 4 bases and J lost 2, with 14 bases in between. The germline V gene has CDR1 SGHDN and CDR2 FVKESK. CDR3 size: 15 residues. The CDR3 DNA sequence: TGTGCCAGCAGCCTACAGGGAATAGTAAACTATGGCTACACCTTC. Its protein is CASSLQGIVNYGYTF.

This chain links TRBV18 with TRBJ1-1; 8 nucleotides line up with TRBD1. With 0 bases clipped from V and 5 bases from J, the junction kept 8 bases outside the gene matches. Per the germline V gene, CDR1 is KGHSH and CDR2 is LQKENI. The CDR3 contains 16 residues. CDR3 DNA: TGTGCCAGCTCACCACCTATAGGACAGGGAGGGACTGAAGCTTTCTTT. The encoded protein is CASSPPIGQGGTEAFF.

The chain couples TRBV30 to TRBJ2-7; weak D call: TRBD2 (6 bases). V lost 1 base, J lost 3 bases, and 16 bases lay in between. The germline gives CDR1 GTSNPN, CDR2 SVGIG (reference sequence). This CDR3 comprises 15 residues. CDR3 DNA sequence: TGTGCCTGGAGTGGGGGACTGCCCCCCGGCTACGAGCAGTACTTC. Protein sequence: CAWSGGLPPGYEQYF. Filled out from reference TRBV30 and TRBJ2-7, the complete variable domain reads SQTIHQWPATLVQPVGSPLSLECTVEGTSNPNLYWYRQAAGRGLQLLFYSVGIGQISSEVPQNLSASRPQDRQFILSSKKLLLSDSGFYLCAWSGGLPPGYEQYFGPGTRLTVT.

J is TRBJ2-3 and V is TRBV27; 10 positions agree with TRBD2. The V gene end was trimmed by 6 bases and the J gene end by 6 bases; junction bases not matched to a gene: 18. This CDR3 spans 18 amino acids. The germline CDR1 and CDR2 sequences are MNHEY and SMNVEV (reference sequence). CDR3 DNA sequence: TGTGCCAGCAGCGTCATACGGACTAGCGGCCGTGTTGGGGATACGCAGTATTTT. Translation gives CASSVIRTSGRVGDTQYF.

J is TRBJ1-1 and V is TRBV29-1, with 8 bases that match TRBD1. The V gene end was trimmed by 7 bases and the J gene end by 5 bases; junction bases not matched to a gene: 9. CDR3 length equals 13 residues. Germline V CDR1 and CDR2: SQVTM, ANQGSEA. Here the CDR3 DNA reads TGCAGCGCCACGACAGGGGTGGTGACTGAAGCTTTCTTT. Its protein is CSATTGVVTEAFF.

The genes are TRBV27 and TRBJ1-2; D not resolved. V was cut by 4 bases and J by 8 bases, with 14 bases left in between. The CDR3 is made up of 13 amino acids. Germline lookup yields CDR1 MNHEY and CDR2 SMNVEV (reference sequence). CDR3 in amino acids: CASSSPPGVGYTF. The CDR3 DNA is TGTGCCAGCAGTTCCCCCCCCGGGGTAGGCTACACCTTC.

V and J are TRBV9 and TRBJ1-5; D gene unclear. Per germline, CDR1 SGDLS and CDR2 YYNGEE. With 0 bases removed from V and 0 bases from J, the gap between germline ends came to 4 bases. The CDR3 contains 14 residues. As DNA, the CDR3 is TGTGCCAGCAGCGTAGGCGATAGCAATCAGCCCCAGCATTTT. Its protein product is CASSVGDSNQPQHF.

V is TRBV6-1 and J is TRBJ1-5; 8 nucleotides align to TRBD1. The V gene's germline CDR1 is MNHNS and CDR2 SASEGT. V lost 3 bases, J lost 6 bases, and 4 bases stayed unmatched. CDR3 length: 14 residues. CDR3 sequence (DNA): TGTGCCAGCAGTGAGTCAGGGGGCGGTCAGCCCCAGCATTTT. The encoded protein is CASSESGGGQPQHF.

The V gene is TRBV6-1, the J gene TRBJ2-3, with TRBD2 identical over 11 bases. CDR1 and CDR2 (germline): MNHNS, SASEGT. The CDR3 spans 15 residues. V gave up 6 bases and J gave up 4 bases; unmatched junction bases: 6. The CDR3 nucleotides read TGTGCCAGCAGCTCACTAGCGGGAGACTCAGATACGCAGTATTTT. As protein: CASSSLAGDSDTQYF.

A single count supports this clone. The V and J genes are TRBV5-1 and TRBJ2-7; D call uncertain. V dropped 2 bases and J dropped 1 base, with 7 bases sitting between them. CDR3 size: 13 residues. Germline values: CDR1 SGHRS, CDR2 YFSETQ. DNA of the CDR3: TGCGCCAGCAGCTTAGCGTATTCCTACGAGCAGTACTTC. Translating it yields CASSLAYSYEQYF.

The chain combines TRBV10-1 with TRBJ2-5; D call uncertain. Deletions cut 3 bases from V and 10 bases from J, with 12 bases between. This CDR3 has 12 residues. CDR1 and CDR2 (germline): WNHNN, SYGVQD (reference sequence). The CDR3 loop reads CASSDHYERQYF. CDR3 sequence (DNA): TGCGCCAGCAGTGACCACTATGAGCGCCAGTACTTC.

The chain carries TRBV19 and TRBJ2-7, with 10 bases aligning to TRBD1. This CDR3 is 16 amino acids long. Trimming removed 3 bases from V and 1 base from J; junction bases left unmatched: 6. Per germline, CDR1 LNHDA and CDR2 SQIVND (reference sequence). The CDR3: CASSIVPGQGSYEQYF. In DNA form, the CDR3 reads TGTGCCAGTAGTATTGTACCGGGACAGGGGTCCTACGAGCAGTACTTC.

The V and J genes are TRBV25-1 and TRBJ1-1; D is perhaps TRBD1 (6 bases). The V end was cut by 9 bases, the J end by 4 bases, with 21 bases between. The CDR3 totals 15 residues. From germline, CDR1 is MGHDK and CDR2 SYGVNS. In DNA, the CDR3 is TGTGCCAGTTCCAGGGGAAGACAGGCAGGCACTGAAGCTTTCTTT. Translation: CASSRGRQAGTEAFF.

The chain links TRBV7-3 to TRBJ2-3; possibly TRBD2 for D (5 bases). The CDR3 spans 14 residues. Trimming stripped 4 bases from V and 1 base from J, with 9 bases between. Germline V gene lookup returns CDR1 SGHTA and CDR2 FQGTGA. The CDR3 region is CASSSSGGTDTQYF. The CDR3 bases are TGTGCCAGCAGCTCCAGCGGTGGCACAGATACGCAGTATTTT.

The count of this clone is one. This chain uses TRBV7-9 with TRBJ1-4; TRBD1 matches 8 bases. The CDR3 has 13 amino acids. V shed 3 bases, J shed 9 bases, and the junction held 3 bases outside the gene matches. Looked up from germline, CDR1 is SEHNR and CDR2 is FQNEAQ (reference sequence). CDR3 in DNA: TGTGCCAGCAGCTTGGGGACAGGACAAAAACTGTTTTTT. Translating it yields CASSLGTGQKLFF.

The J gene is TRBJ2-3, the V gene TRBV18; 11 bases are a match to TRBD2. Germline V CDR1 and CDR2: KGHSH, LQKENI. This CDR3 has 16 residues. Trimming at V came to 3 bases and at J to 6 bases, leaving 8 bases not matched to a gene. DNA for the CDR3: TGTGCCAGCTCACCGGCCCAAACTAGCGGGAGCGATACGCAGTATTTT. It yields the protein CASSPAQTSGSDTQYF.